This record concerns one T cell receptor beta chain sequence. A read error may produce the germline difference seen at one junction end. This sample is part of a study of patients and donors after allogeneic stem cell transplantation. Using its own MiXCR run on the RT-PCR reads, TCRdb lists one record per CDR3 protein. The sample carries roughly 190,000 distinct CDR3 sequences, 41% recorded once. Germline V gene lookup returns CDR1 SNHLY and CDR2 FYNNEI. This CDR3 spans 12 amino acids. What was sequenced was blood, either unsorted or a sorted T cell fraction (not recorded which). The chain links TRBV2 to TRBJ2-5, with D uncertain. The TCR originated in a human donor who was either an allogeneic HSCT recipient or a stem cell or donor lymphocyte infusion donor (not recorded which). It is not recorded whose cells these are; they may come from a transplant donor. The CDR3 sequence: CASSEERETQYF. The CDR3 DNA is TGTGCCAGCAGTGAAGAGAGAGAGACGCAGTACTTC.